The clone carrying this T cell receptor (beta chain) was observed once. The V gene's germline CDR1 is SGHTA and CDR2 FQGNSA. The junction had 9 bases not matched to a gene; V was cut back by 6 bases and J by 9 bases. CDR3 length: 16 residues. The data are from a study of shared clonotypes between healthy human individuals. Looking at the study overall: The study used three CD4 naive, three CD4 memory, two CD8 naive and one CD8 memory plate per donor.

Genomic DNA from each subset was divided evenly over several immunoSEQ plates. TCRdb's copy holds only in-frame clones and misses some; the assay was immunoSEQ multiplex PCR. The repertoire has approximately 2.4 million clones, about 94% of them found once; the top ten carry 0.1% to 0.15%. V is TRBV7-2 and J is TRBJ2-1; 15 bases are a match to TRBD2. The sequence was collected from a man between 18 and 35 years old in good health. Sequencing input: naive CD4+ T cells sorted from blood. Regarding subset: CD45RA+ positively selected. The CDR3 coding sequence is TGTGCCAGCAGAAAGGGAGGGGGACTAGCGGGAGGTGAGCAGTTCTTC. Translated, it gives CASRKGGGLAGGEQFF.